The TCR beta chain under discussion was sequenced for a study of beta chain features in type 1 diabetes (dated by TCRdb to 2016 to 2018). Some background on the complete study: Mean age, gender distribution, total cell number and subset yield did not differ between patients and healthy donors. A total of 100 million to 140 million sorted cells were examined across all samples, and the number of cells per subset was strongly correlated with RNA yield. In the study, TCRB repertoires of sorted circulating CD4+ T cell subsets from recently diagnosed type 1 diabetes patients were compared with those of matched healthy donors. Naive and central memory subsets were obtained from all 30 or so donors, but regulatory and stem cell-like memory subsets were isolated from only 8 patients and 8 healthy donors.

What the research found in general, with its limitations: Shorter templates might have been favored by PCR, but patient and control samples were amplified and corrected together, so both groups would have been affected equally by any skew. Because cDNA was sequenced instead of genomic DNA, activated cells with high expression could be over-represented, although the groups did not differ in activation or CD3 levels. At VDJ recombination sites, type 1 diabetes patients had fewer insertions and more deleted nucleotides, which implies abnormalities in thymic rearrangement. Naive, central memory and regulatory TCRB repertoires appeared more similar among patients than among healthy donors. Type 1 diabetes patients showed a moderate but significant shortening of TCRB CDR3 length in all four CD4+ subsets. HLA sub-analyses involved small numbers of individuals, so any influence of HLA type on TCRB rearrangement remained unresolved.

This clone was detected a few times. What antigen it recognizes has not been identified. Base-call qualities are not available, and no considerably larger clone is one nucleotide away. The entire isolated RNA was reverse transcribed using the High Capacity cDNA Reverse Transcription Kit, and thus expressed TCRB transcripts were sequenced. Deep immunoSEQ sequencing was applied to naive, central memory and regulatory T cell samples, giving an average of about 3.7 million total reads per sample. After sorted cells were lysed in RLT buffer, RNA was extracted with DNase-treated RNeasy Micro or Mini kits, with the choice depending on cell number. Each cell subset was processed on its own to prevent cross-contamination, while patient and healthy donor samples were processed together. Using the immunoSEQ multiplex PCR, TCRB sequences were amplified from cDNA into 87-bp fragments spanning the CDR3 region. Sequencing of the amplicons was performed on the Illumina HiSeq platform. The published analysis was carried out like this. Synthetic template baselines were used to correct PCR bias computationally, reads within Hamming distance 2 were collapsed, and singletons that could not be merged were discarded. Reads were aligned against IMGT to assign V, D and J genes, CDR3 length and insertions or deletions at six rearrangement sites. Within each subset, clonotype counts were normalized to sorted cell number, and only after that were true diversity and Gini coefficients computed with the tcR R package. The overlap coefficient, calculated on TCRB nucleotide sequences, was used to quantify repertoire sharing. As a proxy for the pre-selection repertoire, out-of-frame TCRB sequences from naive cells were analyzed. Entries here come from immuneACCESS through TCRdb and include only in-frame sequences with V and J called. Some clones fail to appear in such tables; in the studies checked, an unresolved V gene covers under half of the shortfall, and the cause of the remainder is unknown. V, J and clone size are those of that table, while D and trimming were read from the DNA. The sample table records under 500,000 clones; about 30% of these occur just once. Almost 0.065% of the sample comes from the top ten.

A single peripheral blood draw of about 116 mL on average was collected from each donor into heparinised tubes. Using a panel that included CD45RO, CCR7, CD25, CD127, CD95 and CD27, naive, central memory, regulatory and stem cell-like memory CD4+ T cells were sorted on a BD FACSAria II. A purity above 95% was achieved for all sorted populations. PBMCs were isolated right away by Lymphoprep density gradient centrifugation and were stained directly, without culture. Samples were stained and sorted in pairs, with one healthy donor and one patient per experiment, so that batch effects were minimized. The germline V gene (reference sequence) specifies GTSNPN as CDR1 and SVGIG as CDR2. The V and J ends are trimmed by 6 bases and 4 bases, leaving 9 bases between them. Its CDR3 holds 11 amino acids, cysteine through phenylalanine. The entry retains the CDR3 DNA only, 33 bases that are in frame from base 1.

Sequencing was done on a sample of naive CD4+ T cells from blood. The cell subset or site label of this sample denotes: true naive CD4+ T cells. The TCR originated in a man aged 18 to 30 in good health. The V gene is TRBV30 and the J gene is TRBJ2-5, with no confidently assigned D gene. The DNA sequence follows: TGTGCCTGTCGTCTAGGAGAGACCCAGTACTTC. It translates as CACRLGETQYF.